Sequencing of this T cell receptor (beta chain) was carried out in a study of OX40 agonist ivuxolimab in advanced cancers. Study-level information: Under the entry rules, prior anti-PD-1, anti-PD-L1 or anti-CTLA-4 therapy was allowed, and less than 50% had some.

No patient had autoimmune disease or received systemic immunosuppression. Blood sampling was done at baseline, cycle 4 day 1, and cycle 7 day 1. Turning to this clone: Its antigen is as yet unknown.

Profiling relied on immunoSEQ multiplex PCR, and the TCRdb table lists in-frame clones only, not all of them. The table includes roughly 100,000 clones, 90% detected once. The CDR3 is 16 amino acids. The V gene end was trimmed by 2 bases and the J gene end by 0 bases; junction bases not matched to a gene: 2. The germline gives CDR1 MDHEN, CDR2 SYDVKM. Study-wide results and limits: Researchers report that CD8+ T cells had, on average, more expanded clones than CD4+.

This specimen consisted of CD4+ or CD8+ T cells sorted from blood, obtained in a trial of the OX40 agonist ivuxolimab. V is TRBV28 and J is TRBJ1-3, with TRBD1 identical over 9 bases. The clonotype was recovered from an adult with an advanced solid tumor such as melanoma, head and neck, liver or kidney cancer. The CDR3 coding sequence is TGTGCCAGCAGTTTACGACAGGGGGTCTCTGGAAACACCATATATTTT. This sequence encodes CASSLRQGVSGNTIYF.